The next 26 T cell receptor beta chains were all read from a single sample in a study of T cells after yellow fever vaccination (dated by TCRdb to between 2017 and 2020). Library preparation used 5' RACE. These reads were obtained on an Illumina HiSeq 2500. Clones were called with MiXCR by TCRdb after fastp trimmed the public reads at Q25, and only in-frame beta chains were retained. For every CDR3 protein sequence, its rows merge into one entry that carries the most common genes and DNA. For this sample the table gives approximately 580,000 distinct CDR3 sequences, of which less than 20% were detected only once. The ten largest account for around 15% of the sample. The meaning of the sample's treatment or condition label: live attenuated yellow fever vaccine strain. Sequencing was performed on PBMCs, taken 4 to 5 days after the first yellow fever vaccination. The receptors shown here come from a man between 18 and 35 years old who received the YFV17D yellow fever vaccine.

The sample holds a few counts of this clonotype. The chain has TRBV7-2 and TRBJ1-1; D unresolved. This CDR3 spans 15 amino acids. The germline V gene encodes CDR1 SGHTA and CDR2 FQGNSA. V lost 0 bases, J lost 1 base, and 9 bases lay in between. This CDR3 reads CASSLARQANTEAFF. As DNA, the CDR3 is TGTGCCAGCAGCTTAGCGCGGCAGGCGAACACTGAAGCTTTCTTT.

The chain links TRBV10-3 to TRBJ1-1; D unclear. Germline CDR1 and CDR2: ENHRY and SYGVKD. V gave up 2 bases and J gave up 5 bases, with 12 bases separating them. The CDR3 consists of 14 residues. CDR3 in amino acids: CAISETESGTEAFF. Written as DNA, the CDR3 is TGTGCCATCAGTGAGACAGAATCTGGTACTGAAGCTTTCTTT.

This clonotype was detected a few times. The rearrangement links TRBV13 to TRBJ1-6, with D unclear. V dropped 3 bases and J dropped 5 bases, with 14 bases sitting between them. CDR1 PRHDT and CDR2 FYEKMQ come from the germline V gene (reference sequence). The CDR3 totals 16 residues. For the CDR3, the DNA is TGTGCCAGCAGCTTCCGGAGGAGAACACATAATTCACCCCTCCACTTT. Protein product: CASSFRRRTHNSPLHF.

This clonotype was counted between two and nine times. The chain employs TRBV4-3 and TRBJ2-1, with TRBD2 matching 9 bases. CDR1 and CDR2 from the germline V gene are LGHNA and YSLEER. With 0 bases clipped from V and 6 bases from J, the junction kept 6 bases outside the gene matches. The CDR3 totals 16 residues. The CDR3 protein is CASSQDSRGGANEQFF. DNA for the CDR3: TGCGCCAGCAGCCAAGACTCGCGGGGGGGCGCCAATGAGCAGTTCTTC.

This clonotype has more than one count but fewer than ten. The rearrangement joins TRBV4-1 to TRBJ2-3, with D perhaps TRBD1 or TRBD2 (5 bases each). V was clipped by 4 bases and J by 5 bases, with 22 bases between them. CDR3 length: 17 amino acids. Per germline, CDR1 MGHRA and CDR2 YSYEKL. The CDR3 region has the DNA TGCGCCAGCAGCCCCATTCCCCGGGACCCCACGAAAGATACGCAGTATTTT. Its translation is CASSPIPRDPTKDTQYF.

This clonotype was seen only a few times. The chain is built from TRBV6-2 or TRBV6-3 and TRBJ2-1, with 11 bases matching TRBD2. V lost 6 bases and J lost 8; bases outside the gene matches: 9. The CDR3 totals 15 residues. CDR1 is MNHEY and CDR2 is SVGEGT in the germline V gene. This chain's CDR3 is CASRLAGGPPYEQFF. Written as DNA, the CDR3 is TGTGCCAGCAGGCTAGCGGGGGGCCCGCCCTATGAGCAGTTCTTC.

This clonotype has just one count. The CDR3 protein is CASSPAGQGAAGANVLTF. The CDR3 DNA follows: TGTGCCAGCAGCCCGGCAGGACAGGGGGCGGCTGGGGCCAACGTCCTGACTTTC. The J gene is TRBJ2-6, the V gene TRBV11-1, with TRBD1 matching over 11 bases. Germline values: CDR1 SGHAT, CDR2 FQDESV (reference sequence). V lost 5 bases, J lost 2 bases, and 8 bases stayed unmatched. The CDR3 spans 18 residues.

This clonotype was observed a few times. J is TRBJ2-4 and V is TRBV5-1; the match to TRBD2 covers 12 bases. The V and J ends lost 4 bases and 7 bases, in that order; junction bases with no gene match: 3. Germline V CDR1 and CDR2: SGHRS, YFSETQ. CDR3 length equals 14 residues. Here the CDR3 reads CASSKTSGGNIQYF. Written as DNA, the CDR3 is TGCGCCAGCAGCAAAACTAGCGGGGGGAACATTCAGTACTTC.

This clonotype was seen a handful of times. The J gene is TRBJ2-7, the V gene TRBV29-1; the match to TRBD2 covers 11 bases. Losses at the gene ends were 6 bases for V and 3 bases for J; bases not matched to a gene: 13. CDR1 is SQVTM, CDR2 ANQGSEA, per germline. The CDR3 loop spans 16 amino acids. CDR3 loop: CSVSGTSGRSGYEQYF. The CDR3 DNA sequence: TGCAGCGTCTCCGGGACTAGCGGTCGCTCGGGCTACGAGCAGTACTTC.

This clonotype was detected many times. This chain connects TRBV5-5 to TRBJ2-1; possibly TRBD1 or TRBD2 for D (5 bases each). The CDR3 has 14 amino acids. Trimming left V 4 bases short and J 7 bases short, with 15 bases between. Germline lookup yields CDR1 SGHKS and CDR2 YYEKEE (reference sequence). The CDR3 nucleotides are TGTGCCAGCAGCCTGGATGGGGGAAGGAATGAGCAGTTCTTC. Amino acids: CASSLDGGRNEQFF.

This clonotype was seen more than once but under ten times. The germline gene is not matched at one end of the junction; a read error may be the cause. The chain uses TRBV11-2 and TRBJ2-1, with 7 bases aligning to TRBD1. The CDR3 runs to 11 residues. Per the germline V gene, CDR1 is SGHAT and CDR2 is FQNNGV. The CDR3 DNA sequence: TGTGCCAGCAGCTTAGGGGGGACAGCCAGCTTC. Translation: CASSLGGTASF. Complete variable domain (other parts from reference TRBV11-2 and TRBJ2-1): EAGVAQSPRYKIIEKRQSVAFWCNPISGHATLYWYQQILGQGPKLLIQFQNNGVVDDSQLPKDRFSAERLKGVDSTLKIQPAKLEDSAVYLCASSLGGTASFGPGTRLTVL.

This clonotype showed up just a few times. J is TRBJ1-6 and V is TRBV11-2; 7 bases line up with TRBD1. This CDR3 has 15 residues. The trim removed 2 bases at V and 7 bases at J, leaving 5 bases unmatched. Germline lookup yields CDR1 SGHAT and CDR2 FQNNGV. The CDR3 sequence is CASSLRQGGNSPLHF. The CDR3 nucleotides are TGTGCCAGCAGCTTACGACAGGGCGGGAATTCACCCCTCCACTTT.

The chain links TRBV20-1 to TRBJ2-5, with 13 bases matching TRBD2. The CDR3 runs 15 residues. CDR1 is DFQATT, CDR2 SNEGSKA, per germline (reference sequence). CDR3 sequence: CSVQPGLAGKETQYF. The CDR3 coding sequence is TGCAGCGTACAACCGGGACTAGCGGGGAAAGAGACCCAGTACTTC.

This clonotype was seen a handful of times. The CDR3 protein is CASSQDPAQTSWGSSYNEQFF. CDR3 nucleotide sequence: TGCGCCAGCAGCCAAGATCCAGCTCAGACTAGCTGGGGTAGCTCCTACAATGAGCAGTTCTTC. V usage is TRBV4-1 and J usage is TRBJ2-1, with 7 bases aligning to TRBD2. The CDR3 length is 21 residues. Germline lookup yields CDR1 MGHRA and CDR2 YSYEKL. The V segment lost 0 bases and the J segment 0 bases; nucleotides outside the gene matches: 17.

To note about this clonotype: Compared with germline, one end of the junction differs, possibly owing to a read error. The chain couples TRBV20-1 to TRBJ2-7; D unresolved. CDR1 DFQATT and CDR2 SNEGSKA come from the germline V gene (reference sequence). This CDR3 region has 14 residues. The CDR3 protein is CSASRAGDSYEQNF. The CDR3 DNA reads TGCAGTGCTAGTAGGGCAGGAGATAGCTACGAGCAGAACTTC.

The gene calls are TRBV25-1 and TRBJ2-7; 9 bases match TRBD2. The CDR3 has 14 residues. J gave up 2 bases and V 3 bases, and 2 bases lay outside the gene matches. CDR1 and CDR2 from the germline V gene are MGHDK and SYGVNS. In DNA, the CDR3 is TGTGCCAGCAGTGACCCTAGCGGGGCCTACGAGCAGTACTTC. It is translated as CASSDPSGAYEQYF.

This rearrangement joins TRBV6-2 or TRBV6-3 to TRBJ2-7; 9 nucleotides line up with TRBD1. Per germline, CDR1 MNHEY and CDR2 SVGEGT. The CDR3 consists of 14 residues. Trimming at V came to 4 bases and at J to 1 base, leaving 2 bases not matched to a gene. The CDR3 nucleotides are TGTGCCAGCAGTTCGGGACAGGGTTCCTACGAGCAGTACGTC. Protein product: CASSSGQGSYEQYV.

This clonotype was observed a few times. V gene TRBV11-2 combines with J gene TRBJ2-2; 7 bases agree with TRBD1. The CDR3 is 18 residues long. Per germline, CDR1 SGHAT and CDR2 FQNNGV. Trimming took 4 bases from V and 3 from J; bases not matched to a gene: 14. The CDR3 DNA is TGTGCCAGCAGCTCCCACAAATTACGGACAGGTTACACCGGGGAGCTGTTTTTT. Residues: CASSSHKLRTGYTGELFF.

The chain links TRBV15 to TRBJ2-3; perhaps D is TRBD1 or TRBD2 (6 bases each). The CDR3 is 14 amino acids. V shed 3 bases and J shed 4 bases, with 11 bases lying between them. Germline lookup yields CDR1 LNHNV and CDR2 YYDKDF (reference sequence). The CDR3 nucleotides read TGTGCCACCAGCAGTTGGGGGGCCTCAGATACGCAGTATTTT. Amino acids: CATSSWGASDTQYF.

This chain connects TRBV7-8 to TRBJ2-7; the match to TRBD1 covers 10 bases. Trimming removed 4 bases from V and 2 bases from J; junction bases left unmatched: 2. CDR3 length equals 14 residues. The germline CDR1 and CDR2 sequences are SGHVS and FQNEAQ. The CDR3 coding sequence is TGTGCCAGCAGCTACGGGACAGGGGCCTACGAGCAGTACTTC. The encoded protein is CASSYGTGAYEQYF.

This clonotype has only a few counts. The DNA of the CDR3 is TGTGCCAGCAGTCTTTCGGCGGGGAATTCACCCCTCCACTTT. It translates to CASSLSAGNSPLHF. The chain links TRBV12-3 or TRBV12-4 to TRBJ1-6; D gene uncertain. This CDR3 has 14 amino acids. The V gene lost 5 bases and the J gene lost 7 bases, with 12 bases spanning the gap.

V is TRBV6-1 and J is TRBJ2-1, with unresolved D. The CDR3 runs 14 residues. Trimming took 7 bases from V and 5 from J, leaving 15 bases between them. Germline V gene sequence: CDR1 MNHNS, CDR2 SASEGT. The CDR3 sequence is CASTWTVRHNEQFF. The CDR3, as DNA: TGTGCCAGCACCTGGACGGTGAGGCACAATGAGCAGTTCTTC.

This clonotype appeared many times. The gene calls are TRBV29-1 and TRBJ2-7; possibly TRBD1 for D (6 bases). Germline V gene sequence: CDR1 SQVTM, CDR2 ANQGSEA. The V end was cut by 7 bases, the J end by 4 bases, with 14 bases between. This CDR3 spans 12 amino acids. CDR3 residues: CSASGQGYEQYF. The CDR3 nucleotides are TGCAGCGCTTCCGGGCAGGGGTACGAGCAGTACTTC.

The table lists this clonotype with a few counts. The chain uses TRBV10-1 and TRBJ1-2; D not resolved. Germline V gene lookup returns CDR1 WNHNN and CDR2 SYGVQD (reference sequence). The CDR3 runs to 13 residues. V was clipped by 6 bases and J by 8 bases, with 16 bases between them. CDR3 in amino acids: CASSPSLVEGYTF. In DNA, the CDR3 is TGCGCCAGCAGCCCATCTCTCGTGGAGGGCTACACCTTC.

This clonotype was seen more than once but under ten times. The rearrangement uses TRBV4-1 and TRBJ2-3; tentatively, D is TRBD2 (7 bases). Germline CDR1 is MGHRA and CDR2 is YSYEKL. With 4 bases removed from V and 4 bases from J, the gap between germline ends came to 15 bases. CDR3 length: 15 residues. The CDR3 is CASSRGTGGPDTQYF. Written as DNA, the CDR3 is TGCGCCAGCAGCCGAGGCACGGGGGGCCCAGATACGCAGTATTTT.

In its sample, this clonotype was seen a few times. The chain recombines TRBV12-3 or TRBV12-4 with TRBJ2-4, with TRBD2 as a possible D gene (5 bases). This CDR3 has 19 residues. V was cut by 0 bases and J by 2 bases, with 20 bases left in between. Here the CDR3 DNA reads TGTGCCAGCAGTTTAGCGTTGTTCGAGGGAAGGAGGACCAAAAACATTCAGTACTTC. It codes for CASSLALFEGRRTKNIQYF.